Below, one T cell receptor beta chain is given with its context. Its antigen remains unidentified. The CDR3 spans 11 residues. Trimming took 8 bases from V and 0 from J, leaving 4 bases between them. Germline CDR1 LGHNT, CDR2 FRNRAP. Libraries were prepared by immunoSEQ multiplex PCR; TCRdb keeps only in-frame clonotypes and omits some of them. The sample shows tens of thousands of clones, 81% of them seen only once. These data originate in a study of PD-1 blockade in mismatch repair-deficient tumors. Study-wide results and caveats: Tumor-resident clones, often undetectable pretreatment in blood, expanded then contracted after pembrolizumab.

The sequencing used peripheral blood, collected 12 weeks after starting pembrolizumab. The chain employs TRBV12-5 and TRBJ1-1, with D unclear. The receptor comes from an adult with mismatch repair-deficient cancer. In nucleotides, the CDR3 is TGTGCTAGTCGTATGAACACTGAAGCTTTCTTT. Protein sequence: CASRMNTEAFF.